The 2 T cell receptor beta chains below were found in one sample sequenced in a study of T cell responses to AZD1222 COVID-19 vaccine. The table came from immunoSEQ multiplex PCR; TCRdb's copy has only in-frame clones and leaves some out. The table includes some 200,000 clones, 85% to 95% detected once. Sequencing was performed on peripheral blood, taken on day 0 of MenACWY control vaccination. The receptors here all came from an adult in good health.

Comments on this clone: Other DNA sequences within the sample encode an identical CDR3. V is TRBV3-1 (or the pseudogene TRBV3-2) and J is TRBJ1-1, with D uncertain. Germline V lookup: CDR1 LGHDT, CDR2 YNNKEL (reference sequence). V lost 1 base and J 1 base, leaving 4 bases between the germline ends. This CDR3 spans 13 amino acids. In nucleotides, the CDR3 is TGTGCCAGCAGCCAAGCGGGGAACACTGAAGCTTTCTTT. Encoded protein: CASSQAGNTEAFF.

The rearrangement links TRBV19 to TRBJ2-2, with TRBD1 identical over 11 bases. The germline CDR1 and CDR2 sequences are LNHDA and SQIVND (reference sequence). Trimming at V came to 6 bases and at J to 4 bases, leaving 4 bases not matched to a gene. The CDR3 length is 15 residues. The CDR3 here is CASRKGQGGTGELFF. The CDR3 DNA follows: TGTGCCAGTAGAAAGGGACAGGGGGGCACCGGGGAGCTGTTTTTT.